This T cell receptor (beta chain) was identified during a study of T cell responses to AZD1222 COVID-19 vaccine. Analysis merged second doses at about 4 or about 12 weeks. Method: immunoSEQ multiplex PCR; TCRdb's copy keeps in-frame clones and lacks some. The sample records 110,000 or so clones, about 91% being singletons. This clone has only one observation. As yet, its antigen is unknown. The germline CDR1 and CDR2 sequences are SGHTA and FQGNSA. V was shortened by 2 bases and J by 0 bases, with 11 bases between the two germline ends. This CDR3 contains 15 residues. Study results and caveats: Spike-specific TCRs gained breadth and depth after people received two AZD1222 doses.

The material sequenced was peripheral blood, taken 28 days after the second AZD1222 dose. This TCR came from an adult who received the AZD1222 COVID-19 vaccine. The chain combines TRBV7-2 with TRBJ2-7; D may be TRBD1 or TRBD2 (5 bases each). The CDR3 here is CASSLPGTGSYEQYF. The DNA of the CDR3 is TGTGCCAGCAGCTTACCCGGGACGGGCTCCTACGAGCAGTACTTC.